This entry lists 29 T cell receptor beta chains sequenced from one sample in a study of T cells in localized non-small cell lung cancer. Some clones are missing from TCRdb's copy, which holds only in-frame ones; the method was immunoSEQ multiplex PCR. The sample records 2,000 or so clones, around 40% being singletons. Sample: lung tumor tissue, taken before any cancer treatment. These receptors were collected from a male donor aged 60 or over with stage II lung adenocarcinoma.

A few counts support this clone. The CDR3 DNA reads TGCGCCAGCAGCCATACCACCCCCGGAGATTACGAGCAGTACTTC. Its protein is CASSHTTPGDYEQYF. The rearrangement links TRBV1 to TRBJ2-7; the table's D call of TRBD2 was not tested on the DNA. TRBV1 is an annotated pseudogene. The CDR3 has 15 amino acids.

CDR3 in DNA: TGTGCCAGCAGTTCTCCTTCGGGGAGCTCCTACAATGAGCAGTTCTTC. Residues: CASSSPSGSSYNEQFF. V gene TRBV6-7 combines with J gene TRBJ2-1; perhaps TRBD2 as D (5 bases). TRBV6-7 is known as an ORF, though its function is uncertain. The V end was cut by 4 bases, the J end by 0 bases, with 13 bases between. The CDR3 spans 16 residues.

This rearrangement joins TRBV28 to TRBJ1-1; D is uncertain. The germline V and J ends were trimmed by 5 bases and 2 bases, with 6 bases remaining between them. The V gene's germline CDR1 is MDHEN and CDR2 SYDVKM. The CDR3 length is 12 residues. The CDR3 is CASSPTNTEAFF. CDR3 DNA: TGTGCCAGCAGTCCTACCAACACTGAAGCTTTCTTT.

This clone is classed as large. The V gene is TRBV11-3, the J gene TRBJ2-7; tentative D call: TRBD2 (5 bases). The CDR3 covers 14 residues. Between the trimmed V and J ends, which lost 3 bases and 0 bases, there was a span of 9 bases. From germline, CDR1 is SGHNT and CDR2 YENEEA. CDR3 DNA: TGTGCCAGCAGCTTGGGAGTTAGCTCCTACGAGCAGTACTTC. This encodes CASSLGVSSYEQYF. Supplemented by reference TRBV11-3 and TRBJ2-7, the full variable domain reads EAGVVQSPRYKIIEKKQPVAFWCNPISGHNTLYWYLQNLGQGPELLIRYENEEAVDDSQLPKDRFSAERLKGVDSTLKIQPAELGDSAVYLCASSLGVSSYEQYFGPGTRLTVT.

This clone has just a few counts. The chain is built from TRBV6-8 and TRBJ2-2; D may be TRBD1 or TRBD2 (7 bases each). The V end was cut by 5 bases, the J end by 0 bases, with 16 bases between. Germline values: CDR1 MNHGY, CDR2 SAAAGT. The CDR3 loop spans 17 amino acids. CDR3 protein: CASSDPGGAANTGELFF. The CDR3 DNA reads as TGTGCCAGCAGTGACCCAGGGGGGGCGGCGAACACCGGGGAGCTGTTTTTT.

J is TRBJ1-5 and V is TRBV28, with D unclear. The germline V gene has CDR1 MDHEN and CDR2 SYDVKM. Trimming removed 4 bases at V and 8 bases at J, with 18 bases between. This CDR3 has 15 residues. CDR3 coding DNA: TGTGCCAGCAGTTACTCATCCTCATTTGCGAAGCCCCAGCATTTT. Translating it yields CASSYSSSFAKPQHF.

V and J are TRBV6-8 and TRBJ1-1; D remains ambiguous. CDR3 size: 12 residues. V was shortened by 4 bases and J by 7 bases, with 10 bases between the two germline ends. Germline V gene lookup returns CDR1 MNHGY and CDR2 SAAAGT. CDR3 bases: TGTGCCAGCAGTTCCAGGACGGGTGAAGCTTTCTTT. Translation gives CASSSRTGEAFF.

This clone was detected a few times. One junction end disagrees with the germline gene, perhaps due to a read error. The V and J genes are TRBV6-8 and TRBJ1-2; TRBD1 agrees at 9 bases. The length of the CDR3 is 13 residues. Germline V lookup: CDR1 MNHGY, CDR2 SAAAGT. In DNA form, the CDR3 reads TGTGCCAGCAGCGAAACAGGGGGCCTTTTCGTCCCCTTC. Its translation: CASSETGGLFVPF.

The chain carries TRBV7-2 and TRBJ2-7; D might be TRBD2 (5 bases). CDR1 is SGHTA and CDR2 is FQGNSA in the germline V gene. This CDR3 is 13 amino acids long. The V end lost 10 bases, the J end lost 2 bases, and 15 bases lay between the germline ends. CDR3 nucleotides: TGTGCCACCCGCCTGCTAGCCACCTACGAGCAGTACTTC. It codes for CATRLLATYEQYF.

This clone was picked up a small number of times. The gene calls are TRBV12-2 and TRBJ2-5; TRBD1 reflects the table's D call only, with no check against the DNA. TRBV12-2 is labeled a pseudogene. This CDR3 contains 15 residues. The CDR3 DNA reads TGTGCCACTGGGGGCGGGCCCCAAAGCTGGGAGACCCAGTACTTC. It translates to CATGGGPQSWETQYF.

The chain carries TRBV18 and TRBJ2-1; D is uncertain. CDR1 and CDR2 from the germline V gene are KGHSH and LQKENI. V gave up 3 bases and J gave up 1 base, with 10 bases separating them. This CDR3 has 15 amino acids. The CDR3 coding sequence is TGTGCCAGCTCACCCGGCGGTGGGTCCTACAATGAGCAGTTCTTC. It specifies CASSPGGGSYNEQFF.

V and J are TRBV6-7 and TRBJ1-5; 9 nucleotides match TRBD1. TRBV6-7 is filed as an ORF, its function uncertain. After removal of 7 bases from V and 9 bases from J, the junction contained 10 bases not matched to a gene. The CDR3 spans 14 residues. Here the CDR3 reads CASTDGQGQGPQHF. CDR3 coding DNA: TGTGCCAGCACTGACGGACAGGGGCAAGGGCCCCAGCATTTT.

The CDR3 sequence: CASSPAAGTEAFF. The CDR3 region has the DNA TGTGCCAGCTCACCGGCTGCGGGCACTGAAGCTTTCTTT. The rearrangement uses TRBV18 and TRBJ1-1; no clear D. In germline, CDR1 is KGHSH, CDR2 LQKENI. CDR3 size: 13 residues. The germline V and J ends were trimmed by 3 bases and 4 bases, with 9 bases remaining between them.

This clone turned up a few times. The chain is built from TRBV6-7 and TRBJ1-5, with D maybe TRBD1 (6 bases). TRBV6-7 is sorted into the ORF group, with uncertain function. The CDR3 is made up of 16 amino acids. V lost 5 bases and J lost 3, with 17 bases in between. The CDR3 here is CASSALQGFTNQPQHF. The CDR3 region has the DNA TGTGCCAGCAGTGCGCTTCAGGGGTTTACCAATCAGCCCCAGCATTTT.

This clone has only a few counts. The chain joins TRBV6-8 to TRBJ2-1, with 9 nucleotides matching TRBD2. Germline loops: CDR1 MNHGY, CDR2 SAAAGT. CDR3 size: 14 residues. The trim removed 6 bases at V and 8 bases at J, leaving 8 bases unmatched. The CDR3 bases are TGTGCCAGCAGCCAGATTAGCGGGAGCCATGAGCAGTTCTTC. Protein: CASSQISGSHEQFF.

The sample holds a few counts of this clone. The V call is TRBV19, the J call TRBJ1-5; D is perhaps TRBD1 (6 bases). Germline V gives CDR1 LNHDA, CDR2 SQIVND (reference sequence). Between the trimmed V and J ends, which lost 11 bases and 2 bases, there was a span of 16 bases. The CDR3 loop spans 14 amino acids. DNA of the CDR3: TGTGCCGGTCGAGCAGGGGACGGCAATCAGCCCCAGCATTTT. It encodes CAGRAGDGNQPQHF.

The V and J genes are TRBV28 and TRBJ2-1, with TRBD2 identical over 10 bases. The germline CDR1 and CDR2 sequences are MDHEN and SYDVKM. The CDR3 has 18 amino acids. After removal of 1 base from V and 9 bases from J, the junction contained 15 bases not matched to a gene. CDR3 nucleotide sequence: TGTGCCAGCAGTTTATCCCACAGGACTAGCGGCCTCGGGGGTGAGCAGTTCTTC. Translation gives CASSLSHRTSGLGGEQFF. Full variable domain (remainder filled in from reference TRBV28 and TRBJ2-1): DVKVTQSSRYLVKRTGEKVFLECVQDMDHENMFWYRQDPGLGLRLIYFSYDVKMKEKGDIPEGYSVSREKKERFSLILESASTNQTSMYLCASSLSHRTSGLGGEQFFGPGTRLTVL.

This sequence joins TRBV25-1 and TRBJ2-1; D gene uncertain. V lost 0 bases to trimming and J lost 3 bases, with 6 bases between them. The CDR3 runs to 14 residues. The germline gives CDR1 MGHDK, CDR2 SYGVNS. In nucleotides, the CDR3 is TGTGCCAGCAGTGAATATATGGACTACAATGAGCAGTTCTTC. Amino acids: CASSEYMDYNEQFF.

This sequence joins TRBV9 and TRBJ2-5; 14 positions match TRBD2. Trimming at V came to 3 bases and at J to 3 bases, leaving 4 bases not matched to a gene. Germline V gives CDR1 SGDLS, CDR2 YYNGEE. The CDR3 is 16 amino acids. The CDR3 DNA is TGTGCCAGCAGCGATGGACTAGCGGGAGGTGAAGAGACCCAGTACTTC. The encoded protein is CASSDGLAGGEETQYF.

This clone has more than one count but fewer than ten. The chain employs TRBV6-8 and TRBJ1-1; maybe TRBD1 (6 bases). V gave up 10 bases and J gave up 2 bases, with 11 bases separating them. The CDR3 sequence is 12 residues long. Germline values: CDR1 MNHGY, CDR2 SAAAGT. CDR3 sequence (DNA): TGTGCCATCAGAGGGGGTAACACTGAAGCTTTCTTT. Residues: CAIRGGNTEAFF.

V usage is TRBV19 and J usage is TRBJ1-1, with 8 bases aligning to TRBD1. With V trimmed by 5 bases and J by 4 bases, 3 bases remained unmatched. Per germline, CDR1 LNHDA and CDR2 SQIVND (reference sequence). This CDR3 spans 13 amino acids. The CDR3, as DNA: TGTGCCAGTAGTGCGGACAGGGTCACTGAAGCTTTCTTT. As protein: CASSADRVTEAFF.

This sequence joins TRBV29-1 and TRBJ1-2, with 12 bases identical to TRBD1. The CDR3 is 16 amino acids. Germline loops: CDR1 SQVTM, CDR2 ANQGSEA. V shed 4 bases, J shed 7 bases, and the junction held 13 bases outside the gene matches. Written as DNA, the CDR3 is TGCAGCGTTGCGGTCCAGAAGGGACAGGGGGCTGGTGGCTACACCTTC. Its translation: CSVAVQKGQGAGGYTF.

V usage is TRBV19 and J usage is TRBJ2-6, with TRBD1 as a possible D gene (5 bases). The CDR3 extends over 15 amino acids. Germline V gene sequence: CDR1 LNHDA, CDR2 SQIVND (reference sequence). V lost 6 bases, J lost 0 bases, and 9 bases lay in between. This CDR3 is CASRQVHSGANVLTF. CDR3 DNA sequence: TGTGCCAGTAGACAGGTTCACTCTGGGGCCAACGTCCTGACTTTC.

The J gene is TRBJ1-5, the V gene TRBV30; a weak D match, TRBD1 (5 bases). Germline CDR1 is GTSNPN and CDR2 is SVGIG (reference sequence). V was shortened by 2 bases and J by 5 bases, with 10 bases between the two germline ends. There are 13 residues in the CDR3. CDR3 coding DNA: TGTGCCTGGAGTTCGACAGACTATCAGCCCCAGCATTTT. Protein product: CAWSSTDYQPQHF. The variable domain in full, with the rest retrieved from reference TRBV30 and TRBJ1-5, is SQTIHQWPATLVQPVGSPLSLECTVEGTSNPNLYWYRQAAGRGLQLLFYSVGIGQISSEVPQNLSASRPQDRQFILSSKKLLLSDSGFYLCAWSSTDYQPQHFGDGTRLSIL.

The rearrangement links TRBV1 to TRBJ2-1; whether TRBD2, the table's D call, matches the DNA was not checked. TRBV1 counts as a pseudogene. The CDR3 spans 16 residues. In DNA, the CDR3 is TGCGCCAGCAGCCAAGATGGGAGGAACCTGCGGAATGAGCAGTTCTTC. As protein: CASSQDGRNLRNEQFF.

The rearrangement joins TRBV19 to TRBJ2-7, with D possibly being TRBD2 (5 bases). This CDR3 has 13 residues. Germline-derived CDR1 and CDR2 are LNHDA and SQIVND (reference sequence). With 5 bases removed from V and 3 bases from J, the gap between germline ends came to 11 bases. For the CDR3, the DNA is TGTGCCAGTAGTCCGGGGATAGTCTACGAGCAGTACTTC. This gives the protein CASSPGIVYEQYF.

This clone is labeled as large. The CDR3 sequence is CATTKTSAAEETQYF. In DNA, the CDR3 is TGTGCCACCACCAAGACTAGCGCGGCGGAAGAGACCCAGTACTTC. This sequence joins TRBV18 and TRBJ2-5, with 8 bases fitting TRBD2. CDR1 is KGHSH and CDR2 is LQKENI in the germline V gene. CDR3 length: 15 residues. V dropped 10 bases and J dropped 3; count of bases not matched to a gene: 13.

Written as DNA, the CDR3 is TGCGCCAGCAGCCAAGATCGGGGGCTAGCGGGAGGCTATGAGCAGTTCTTC. It yields the protein CASSQDRGLAGGYEQFF. This chain joins TRBV1 and TRBJ2-1; the table's D gene call, TRBD2, was not cross checked with the DNA. TRBV1 is reported as a pseudogene. The CDR3 length is 17 residues.

This clone has more than one count but fewer than ten. This chain connects TRBV28 to TRBJ2-7; either TRBD1 or TRBD2 may supply D (5 bases each). V dropped 4 bases and J dropped 7 bases, with 14 bases sitting between them. CDR3 length: 13 amino acids. The germline V gene encodes CDR1 MDHEN and CDR2 SYDVKM. CDR3 coding DNA: TGTGCCAGCAGTTCCTTTACCGAGGGGGAGCAGTACTTC. Protein sequence: CASSSFTEGEQYF. The variable domain in full, with the rest retrieved from reference TRBV28 and TRBJ2-7, is DVKVTQSSRYLVKRTGEKVFLECVQDMDHENMFWYRQDPGLGLRLIYFSYDVKMKEKGDIPEGYSVSREKKERFSLILESASTNQTSMYLCASSSFTEGEQYFGPGTRLTVT.